This T cell receptor (beta chain) was captured in a study of CXCR4 blockade with PD-1 therapy in pancreatic cancer. Only a few counts were recorded for this clone. The antigen remains unidentified. Study-level points and caveats: Intratumoral clonality (mean around 0.13) exceeded healthy blood (more than 0.045) but did not track survival. More frequent amino acid clones had more nucleotide rearrangements, suggesting convergent selection.

Sequenced by immunoSEQ multiplex PCR; TCRdb stores in-frame clones only, minus some. The repertoire holds around 4,800 clones, with about 60% as singletons. The sequence came from a human donor with pancreatic ductal adenocarcinoma. Material for sequencing was tumor tissue.

The CDR3 sequence is CASGRALTSGEQYF. As DNA, the CDR3 is TGTGCCAGCGGAAGGGCCCTGACATCAGGCGAGCAGTACTTC. V and J are TRBV2 and TRBJ2-7, with D unclear. In germline, CDR1 is SNHLY, CDR2 FYNNEI. The CDR3 spans 14 residues. Between the trimmed V and J ends, which lost 8 bases and 6 bases, there was a span of 20 bases.